Listed below are T cell receptor beta chains from one sample, sequenced in a study of cytomegalovirus exposure and HLA in healthy donors. Clones were read by immunoSEQ multiplex PCR, and TCRdb kept only the in-frame ones, dropping some. This sample has around 220,000 clones; more than 60% occur once, and the top ten carry 0.22%. The sample comprised PBMCs. The receptors come from a girl under 10 years old in good health and CMV-seronegative. Each CDR3 is given with its conserved first and last residue. A D gene is named only where the DNA matches it firmly. Clone size is not always given. Where it is, it says once, few, many or a class for expanded clones.

CASSFISGGAAETQYF	TGCGCCAGCAGCTTCATTAGCGGGGGGGCAGCGGAGACCCAGTACTTC	.	TRBD2	TRBV5-1	TRBJ2-5
CASSQPRRGSTDTQYF	TGCGCCAGCAGCCAGCCACGACGGGGGAGCACAGATACGCAGTATTTT	.	.	TRBV4-1	TRBJ2-3
CASRKGGSTDTQYF	TGTGCCAGCCGCAAGGGCGGGAGCACAGATACGCAGTATTTT	.	.	TRBV27	TRBJ2-3
CAISESLGLSTNEKLFF	TGTGCCATCAGTGAGTCCTTGGGGCTCTCAACTAATGAAAAACTGTTTTTT	.	.	TRBV10-3	TRBJ1-4
CAWSVSEGRGTEAFF	TGTGCCTGGAGTGTATCCGAAGGGAGAGGCACTGAAGCTTTCTTT	.	.	TRBV30	TRBJ1-1
CASSFWRGGYNEQFF	TGTGCCAGCAGCTTCTGGCGGGGGGGGTACAATGAGCAGTTCTTC	few	TRBD2	TRBV7-9	TRBJ2-1
CASSLQGPYEQYF	TGTGCCAGCTCCCTACAGGGCCCCTACGAGCAGTACTTC	few	.	TRBV27	TRBJ2-7
CASSSRDRQLDF	TGTGCCAGCAGCTCCCGGGACAGGCAGCTTGATTTT	.	TRBD1	TRBV7-9	TRBJ2-3
CASSLGGGDTGELFF	TGTGCCAGCAGCTTGGGGGGGGGCGACACCGGGGAGCTGTTTTTT	.	.	TRBV5-4	TRBJ2-2
CASSDPGQGRKLFF	TGTGCCAGCAGTGACCCCGGACAGGGTCGAAAACTGTTTTTT	.	TRBD1	TRBV2	TRBJ1-4
CASSEGYRGRLNTEAFF	TGTGCCAGCAGTGAAGGCTACAGGGGGCGGTTGAACACTGAAGCTTTCTTT	.	TRBD1	TRBV6-1	TRBJ1-1
CASRVNSGSTDTQYF	TGTGCCAGCAGGGTCAATAGCGGAAGCACAGATACGCAGTATTTT	few	.	TRBV2	TRBJ2-3
CASSETTGGSGYTF	TGTGCCAGCAGTGAAACCACAGGGGGCAGTGGCTACACCTTC	.	TRBD1	TRBV6-1	TRBJ1-2
CASREQGVPTDTQYF	TGTGCCAGCAGGGAACAGGGTGTTCCCACAGATACGCAGTATTTT	.	.	TRBV2	TRBJ2-3
CAISDIGEMVEQYF	TGTGCCATCAGTGACATTGGAGAAATGGTCGAGCAGTACTTC	few	.	TRBV10-3	TRBJ2-7
CASSVDWTENTEAFF	TGTGCCAGCAGCGTAGACTGGACAGAGAACACTGAAGCTTTCTTT	.	.	TRBV9	TRBJ1-1
CASSLEGTYNSPLHF	TGTGCCAGCAGTTTAGAGGGAACCTATAATTCACCCCTCCACTTT	.	.	TRBV27	TRBJ1-6
CASSGQVNTEAFF	TGCGCCAGCAGTGGACAAGTGAACACTGAAGCTTTCTTT	.	.	TRBV10-1	TRBJ1-1
CASFTVPNTEAFF	TGTGCCAGCTTTACGGTCCCGAACACTGAAGCTTTCTTT	.	.	TRBV6-6	TRBJ1-1
CASSMGQGNQPQHF	TGTGCCAGTAGTATGGGACAGGGAAATCAGCCCCAGCATTTT	.	TRBD1	TRBV19	TRBJ1-5
CASSGEGLNTEAFF	TGTGCCAGCAGCGGGGAGGGTCTGAACACTGAAGCTTTCTTT	.	.	TRBV7-6	TRBJ1-1
CASSVSEREGGEQFF	TGTGCCAGCAGCGTATCTGAGCGGGAGGGAGGTGAGCAGTTCTTC	.	TRBD2	TRBV9	TRBJ2-1
CASSTGPGETQYF	TGTGCCAGCAGCACAGGCCCCGGGGAGACCCAGTACTTC	few	.	TRBV6-5	TRBJ2-5
CAWSVGGGNQPQHF	TGTGCCTGGAGTGTGGGAGGGGGCAATCAGCCCCAGCATTTT	.	.	TRBV30	TRBJ1-5
CASSLDRQGRNDTF	TGCGCCAGCAGCCTAGACCGACAGGGTCGAAATGACACCTTC	.	TRBD1	TRBV5-1	TRBJ1-2
CASSLLGDSSYEQYF	TGTGCCAGCAGCTTGTTGGGGGACAGCTCCTACGAGCAGTACTTC	.	TRBD1	TRBV5-5	TRBJ2-7
CASSQAGGVQETQYF	TGTGCCAGCAGTCAGGCGGGGGGGGTCCAAGAGACCCAGTACTTC	.	TRBD2	TRBV4-2	TRBJ2-5
CASSSLLAGAEADTQYF	TGTGCCAGCAGCTCCTTATTAGCGGGAGCTGAGGCAGATACGCAGTATTTT	.	TRBD2	TRBV7-8	TRBJ2-3
CAWSVLAETQYF	TGTGCCTGGAGTGTTCTTGCGGAGACCCAGTACTTC	.	.	TRBV30	TRBJ2-5
CASGDRERTEAFF	TGTGCCAGCGGAGACAGGGAACGCACTGAAGCTTTCTTT	few	TRBD1	TRBV6-1	TRBJ1-1
CASSQDSLASPKETQYF	TGTGCCAGCAGCCAAGATTCGTTGGCTAGTCCCAAGGAGACCCAGTACTTC	.	.	TRBV4-2	TRBJ2-5
CASSTGTPQETQYF	TGCGCCAGCAGTACCGGGACACCCCAAGAGACCCAGTACTTC	.	.	TRBV5-1	TRBJ2-5
CASSPSQATNEKLFF	TGCGCCAGCAGCCCTTCCCAGGCAACTAATGAAAAACTGTTTTTT	.	.	TRBV4-1	TRBJ1-4
CASRTSTDTQYF	TGTGCCAGCCGGACTAGCACAGATACGCAGTATTTT	.	.	TRBV27	TRBJ2-3
CAWSVRQMNTEAFF	TGTGCCTGGAGTGTACGACAGATGAACACTGAAGCTTTCTTT	once	.	TRBV30	TRBJ1-1
CAAGWGPAYEQYF	TGTGCCGCTGGATGGGGGCCAGCCTACGAGCAGTACTTC	.	.	TRBV27	TRBJ2-7
CASSLIQGGTEAFF	TGTGCCAGCAGCTTAATACAGGGGGGCACTGAAGCTTTCTTT	.	TRBD1	TRBV11-2	TRBJ1-1
CATTTSGQETQYF	TGTGCCACCACCACGAGCGGCCAAGAGACCCAGTACTTC	few	.	TRBV15	TRBJ2-5
CASSARQGLGNTIYF	TGTGCCAGCAGCGCCCGACAGGGACTGGGAAACACCATATATTTT	few	TRBD1	TRBV7-9	TRBJ1-3
CSVIQTGGLREQYF	TGCAGCGTAATTCAGACAGGGGGACTGAGAGAGCAGTACTTC	few	TRBD1	TRBV29-1	TRBJ2-7
CASSDVFGGNTEAFF	TGTGCCAGCAGTGACGTTTTCGGCGGGAACACTGAAGCTTTCTTT	.	.	TRBV6-4	TRBJ1-1
CASSETNQPQHF	TGCGCCAGCAGTGAGACAAATCAGCCCCAGCATTTT	.	.	TRBV10-1	TRBJ1-5
CATSWRGRAGEQFF	TGTGCCACCAGCTGGAGGGGCAGGGCCGGTGAGCAGTTCTTC	.	.	TRBV15	TRBJ2-1
CSSSLTGIWEQYF	TGTTCCAGCAGCTTGACAGGGATTTGGGAGCAGTACTTC	.	TRBD1	TRBV7-9	TRBJ2-7
CASSPLGQTKSSYNSPLHF	TGTGCCAGCTCACCACTCGGACAAACTAAGAGCTCCTATAATTCACCCCTCCACTTT	.	.	TRBV18	TRBJ1-6
CSADDGGQAFF	TGCAGCGCCGATGACGGCGGACAGGCCTTCTTT	few	TRBD1	TRBV29-1	TRBJ1-6
CASLGTPGAGELFF	TGTGCCAGCCTGGGCACCCCGGGGGCCGGGGAGCTGTTTTTT	few	.	TRBV7-9	TRBJ2-2
CASGVRTGTGPRVQPQHF	TGCGCCAGCGGAGTACGGACAGGGACGGGACCCAGGGTTCAGCCCCAGCATTTT	.	TRBD1	TRBV10-1	TRBJ1-5
CASRFTGQNYGYTF	TGTGCCAGCAGGTTTACGGGACAGAACTATGGCTACACCTTC	.	TRBD1	TRBV7-3	TRBJ1-2
CASSARDLQETQYF	TGTGCCAGCAGCGCTAGGGACTTGCAAGAGACCCAGTACTTC	.	.	TRBV11-3	TRBJ2-5
CASSLDGGAHNEQFF	TGTGCCAGCAGCTTAGACGGGGGGGCTCACAATGAGCAGTTCTTC	.	TRBD2	TRBV7-9	TRBJ2-1
CASSEAGDGYTF	TGTGCCAGCAGTGAAGCCGGGGATGGCTACACCTTC	.	.	TRBV2	TRBJ1-2
CAVRGGGRYEQYF	TGTGCCGTACGGGGTGGGGGGAGGTACGAGCAGTACTTC	.	.	TRBV6-1	TRBJ2-7
CASSSHRLAGGPVGETQYF	TGTGCCAGCAGCTCCCACCGACTAGCGGGAGGGCCGGTCGGTGAGACCCAGTACTTC	.	TRBD2	TRBV11-2	TRBJ2-5